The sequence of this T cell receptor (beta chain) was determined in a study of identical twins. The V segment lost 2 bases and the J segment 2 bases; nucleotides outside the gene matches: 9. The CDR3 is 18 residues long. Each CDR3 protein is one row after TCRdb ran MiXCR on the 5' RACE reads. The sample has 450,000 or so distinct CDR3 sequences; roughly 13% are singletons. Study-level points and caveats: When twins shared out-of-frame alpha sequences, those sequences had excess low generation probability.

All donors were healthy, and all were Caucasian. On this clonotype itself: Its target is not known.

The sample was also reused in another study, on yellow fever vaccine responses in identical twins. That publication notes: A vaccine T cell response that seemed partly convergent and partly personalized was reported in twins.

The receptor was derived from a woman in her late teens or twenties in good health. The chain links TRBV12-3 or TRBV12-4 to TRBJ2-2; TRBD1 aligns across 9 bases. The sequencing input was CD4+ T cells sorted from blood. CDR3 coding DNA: TGTGCCAGCAGTTTAACCCTCACAGGGGGCCGAAACACCGGGGAGCTGTTTTTT. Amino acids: CASSLTLTGGRNTGELFF.